This TCR beta chain was retrieved from a study of OX40 agonist ivuxolimab in advanced cancers. Study context: The study treated patients with ivuxolimab, an agonistic anti-OX40 (CD134) antibody. Patients were dosed intravenously with ivuxolimab at 0.01 to 10 mg/kg every 2 weeks. A mean age of roughly 60 years, range about 20 to 79, was recorded, and 70% to 85% were male.

The CDR3 extends over 16 amino acids. V lost 4 bases, J lost 0 bases, and 13 bases lay in between. Germline CDR1 is SGHNT and CDR2 is YYREEE (reference sequence). Sequencing was performed with immunoSEQ multiplex PCR; in TCRdb, only in-frame clones are kept and a portion is missing. The sample includes 95,000 or so clones, just over 90% of them seen just once. Study findings and constraints: Expanded clones were, on average, more numerous in CD8+ T cells than in CD4+.

As concerns this clone: The antigen is undetermined.

Sequenced material: CD4+ or CD8+ T cells sorted from blood, taken in a trial of the OX40 agonist ivuxolimab. This TCR derives from an adult with an advanced solid tumor such as melanoma, head and neck, liver or kidney cancer. This rearrangement joins TRBV5-4 to TRBJ2-2; no firm D call. This chain's CDR3 is CASSPGARANTGELFF. DNA for the CDR3: TGTGCCAGCAGCCCCGGTGCTCGGGCGAACACCGGGGAGCTGTTTTTT.